This T cell receptor beta chain was recovered during a study of blood T cells in healthy people across ages. Study-wide points: PBMCs went unsorted, and a conclusive naive versus antigen-experienced comparison was therefore prevented.

The CDR3 loop spans 14 amino acids. Germline lookup yields CDR1 MNHEY and CDR2 SMNVEV (reference sequence). V was pared by 4 bases and J by 4 bases, with 14 bases between. With regard to this clonotype: Antigen unknown.

Through a sample-barcoded 5' primer and a J-beta primer mix, a second PCR was run for about 6 to 11 cycles. A single record per CDR3 protein comes from TCRdb applying MiXCR to the 5' RACE reads. The sample gives under 800,000 distinct CDR3 sequences, around a fifth of which show up once; 3.5% to 4% is in the top ten. This receptor was obtained from a man in his 70s in good health. This sequence joins TRBV27 and TRBJ2-7; D is uncertain. Material: blood. CDR3 coding DNA: TGTGCCAGCAGTTCTCGGGCCCTGGGGTACGAGCAGTACTTC. Translated: CASSSRALGYEQYF.